This T cell receptor beta chain appears in the sequencing data of a study of blood T cell repertoires in COVID-19. Whole-study context: Sources were T cells, B-cell-depleted T cells, or PBMCs; the material itself was cDNA or gDNA.

Cohort assignment relied on participant-reported clinical history. TCRdb's copy holds only in-frame clones and misses some; the assay was immunoSEQ multiplex PCR. The sample has roughly 300,000 clones; more than 85% are singletons. In germline, CDR1 is MNHEY, CDR2 SVGEGT. With 6 bases clipped from V and 4 bases from J, the junction kept 12 bases outside the gene matches. The CDR3 totals 16 residues. The chain carries TRBV6-2 or TRBV6-3 and TRBJ2-1; 7 bases are shared with TRBD1. Sequenced input: PBMCs or T cells enriched from blood (not recorded which). The sequence came from a woman aged 25-40 years who had recovered from COVID-19. This CDR3 reads CASSFADRADYNEQFF. The DNA of the CDR3 is TGTGCCAGCAGCTTTGCCGACAGGGCAGATTACAATGAGCAGTTCTTC.